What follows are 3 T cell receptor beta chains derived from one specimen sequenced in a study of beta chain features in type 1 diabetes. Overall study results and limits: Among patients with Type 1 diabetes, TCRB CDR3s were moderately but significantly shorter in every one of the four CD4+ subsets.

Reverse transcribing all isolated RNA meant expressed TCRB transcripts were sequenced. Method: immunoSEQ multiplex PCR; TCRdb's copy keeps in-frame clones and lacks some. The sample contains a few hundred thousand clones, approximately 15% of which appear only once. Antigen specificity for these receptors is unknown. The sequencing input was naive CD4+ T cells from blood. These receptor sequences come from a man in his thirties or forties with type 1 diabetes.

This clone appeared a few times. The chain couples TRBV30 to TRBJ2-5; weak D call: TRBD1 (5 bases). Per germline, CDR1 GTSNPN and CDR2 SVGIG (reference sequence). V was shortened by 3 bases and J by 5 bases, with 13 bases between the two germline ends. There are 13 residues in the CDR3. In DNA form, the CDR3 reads TGTGCCTGGAGCTTCCAGGGTGGGGAGACCCAGTACTTC. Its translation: CAWSFQGGETQYF. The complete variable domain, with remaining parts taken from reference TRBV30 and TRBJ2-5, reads SQTIHQWPATLVQPVGSPLSLECTVEGTSNPNLYWYRQAAGRGLQLLFYSVGIGQISSEVPQNLSASRPQDRQFILSSKKLLLSDSGFYLCAWSFQGGETQYFGPGTRLLVL.

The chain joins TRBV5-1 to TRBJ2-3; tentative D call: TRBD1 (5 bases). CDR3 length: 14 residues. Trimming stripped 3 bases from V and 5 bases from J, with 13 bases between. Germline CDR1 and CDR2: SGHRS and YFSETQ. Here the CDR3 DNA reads TGCGCCAGCAGCTCCGAAGGACAACTAGATACGCAGTATTTT. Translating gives CASSSEGQLDTQYF.

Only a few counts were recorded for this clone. CDR3 loop: CASSSGTGVSEAFF. For the CDR3, the DNA is TGTGCCAGCAGCTCCGGGACAGGGGTTTCTGAAGCTTTCTTT. V gene TRBV6-5 combines with J gene TRBJ1-1; TRBD1 aligns across 10 bases. The CDR3 runs to 14 residues. Germline values: CDR1 MNHEY, CDR2 SVGAGI. The J segment lost 6 bases and the V segment lost 6 bases, leaving 7 bases of the junction unmatched.